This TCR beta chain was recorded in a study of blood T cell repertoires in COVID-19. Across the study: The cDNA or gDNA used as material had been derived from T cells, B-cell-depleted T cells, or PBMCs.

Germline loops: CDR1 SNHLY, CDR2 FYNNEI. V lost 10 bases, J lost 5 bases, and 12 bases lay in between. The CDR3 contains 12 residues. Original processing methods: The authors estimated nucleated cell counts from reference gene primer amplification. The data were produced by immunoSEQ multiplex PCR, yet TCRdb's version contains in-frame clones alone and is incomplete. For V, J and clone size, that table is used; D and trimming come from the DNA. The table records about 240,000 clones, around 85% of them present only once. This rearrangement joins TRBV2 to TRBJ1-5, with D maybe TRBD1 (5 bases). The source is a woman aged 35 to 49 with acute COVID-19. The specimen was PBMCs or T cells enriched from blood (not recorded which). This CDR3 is CATGGTDQPQHF. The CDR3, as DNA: TGTGCCACCGGGGGGACCGATCAGCCCCAGCATTTT.